This T cell receptor beta chain was found in a study of blood T cell repertoires in COVID-19. Study-level background: The United States, Italy and Spain provided the acute and convalescent COVID-19 samples. PBMCs, B-cell-depleted T cells, or T cells provided the cDNA or gDNA that made up the material.

Per the original data handling: The authors estimated nucleated cell counts from reference gene primer amplification. Repertoires were generated with immunoSEQ multiplex PCR, while TCRdb's copy carries only in-frame clones and drops some. V and J calls plus clone size are reproduced from that table; the DNA served to infer D and trimming. Seen here are some 130,000 clones, roughly 69% observed once, and the top ten hold around 1.8%. V lost 5 bases and J lost 0; bases outside the gene matches: 4. CDR1 SGHTA and CDR2 FQGNSA come from the germline V gene. The CDR3 totals 14 residues. The chain employs TRBV7-2 and TRBJ2-7; 7 bases map to TRBD1. The receptor's source is an older woman with acute or convalescent COVID-19. Sequenced input: peripheral blood. CDR3 region: CASSNSGGSYEQYF. In DNA, the CDR3 is TGTGCCAGCAGCAATTCAGGGGGCTCCTACGAGCAGTACTTC.